Listed below are T cell receptor beta chains from one sample, sequenced in a study of cytotoxic CD8 clonotypes in ibrutinib-treated CLL. The protocol was immunoSEQ multiplex PCR, while the TCRdb copy is restricted to in-frame clones and leaves out a portion. The sample holds approximately 280,000 clones, roughly three quarters seen once. Sequencing was performed on PBMCs, taken at disease progression, from a patient treated with ibrutinib. Receptors were obtained from a human donor with chronic lymphocytic leukemia. The conserved cysteine and the conserved F or W are not part of the CDR3 here. The D gene is left open where the match is weak.

V,D,CDR3
TRBV7-2,NA,ASSLDGWRNTEAF
TRBV6-5,NA,ASRARGGYT
TRBV29-1,NA,SVEGGRNTGELF
TRBV27,TRBD1,ASRRRTGGRETQY
TRBV29-1,TRBD2,SAVRLAGGRMYEQF
TRBV7-2,TRBD1,ATGRDRGQETQY
TRBV4-2,NA,ASSAPYKQY
TRBV11-1,NA,ASSLAGDTGELF
TRBV7-6,NA,ASSLGAGELF
TRBV15,TRBD2,ATSVLAGGWNEQF
TRBV4-2,NA,ASSQAVSEVPYNEQF
TRBV5-4,NA,ASNSGTYGYT
TRBV4-3,TRBD1,ASSRKSGTGANEQY
TRBV29-1,TRBD1,SVESGGRNEQY
TRBV19,NA,ASSIGRANEQF
TRBV5-4,TRBD2,ASSLQIGGAVEQF
TRBV6-6,NA,ASSQDSPTDTQY
TRBV4-3,NA,ASSQSTWEEHSYNEQF
TRBV6-5,TRBD2,ASALGQRGEQY
TRBV10-3,NA,AVGSDGLYEQY
TRBV5-1,TRBD1,ASRQGAGGNTEAF
TRBV13,TRBD1,ASSFRQGSPFFSGYT
TRBV7-9,NA,ASSLGNSFTDTQY
TRBV6-1,NA,ASRRVTYNEQF
TRBV2,NA,ASSERVRGEQY
TRBV5-8,NA,ASSFRATGGYT
TRBV9,NA,ASSVDIDRGDTQY
TRBV13,NA,ASSHGRAYGYT
TRBV4-1,NA,ASSREFMANYGYT
TRBV6-5,TRBD1,ASSAAGGSGELF
TRBV15,NA,ATSRDRAHAYEQY
TRBV2,TRBD1,ASSVGQVTNEQF
TRBV19,NA,ATNRQGGYGYT
TRBV7-6,TRBD2,ASSLRAGGAGLVGVDNEQF
TRBV11-2,TRBD1,ASSLAGGTGGNTIY
TRBV2,NA,ASSVRAENTEAF
TRBV5-1,NA,ASSLARGLAGELF
TRBV2,TRBD1,ASSLTGRTEAF
TRBV23-1,NA,ASSQPGAPAQQF
TRBV27,TRBD2,ASSPRTRGETQY
TRBV5-6,NA,ASSSAAYEQY